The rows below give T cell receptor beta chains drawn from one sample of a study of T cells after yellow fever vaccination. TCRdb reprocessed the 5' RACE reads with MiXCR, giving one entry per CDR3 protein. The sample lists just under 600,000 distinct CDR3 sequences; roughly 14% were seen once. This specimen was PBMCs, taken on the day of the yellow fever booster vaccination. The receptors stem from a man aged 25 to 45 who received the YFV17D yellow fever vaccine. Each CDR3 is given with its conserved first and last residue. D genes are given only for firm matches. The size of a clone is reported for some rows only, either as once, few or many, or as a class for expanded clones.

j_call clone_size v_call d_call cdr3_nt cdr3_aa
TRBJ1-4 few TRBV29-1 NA TGCAGCGTCGAATCAACGATGCCAGGAGAAAAACTGTTTTTT CSVESTMPGEKLFF
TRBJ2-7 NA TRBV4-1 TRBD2 TGCGCCAGCAGCCTAAGCGGGAGGGCCCCCGGCGAGCAGTACTTC CASSLSGRAPGEQYF
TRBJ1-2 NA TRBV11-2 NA TGTGCCAGCAGCTTAGCACAGGGCGGTGGCTACACCTTC CASSLAQGGGYTF
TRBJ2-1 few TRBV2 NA TGTGCCAGCAGTACGGGACTCCCGTTCTTC CASSTGLPFF
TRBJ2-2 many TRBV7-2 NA TGTGCCAGCAGCGGGACCCTCACCGGGGAGCTGTTTTTT CASSGTLTGELFF
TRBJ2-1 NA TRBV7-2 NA TGTGCCAGCCGGACTCCGGGACACTCCACAAATGAGCAGTTCTTC CASRTPGHSTNEQFF
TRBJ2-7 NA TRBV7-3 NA TGTGCCAGCAGCTTAGATCGGGAGACGAACAACGAGCAGTACTTC CASSLDRETNNEQYF
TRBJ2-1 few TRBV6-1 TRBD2 TGTGCCAGCAGCCACGGGGGGAGCTCCTACAATGAGCAGTTCTTC CASSHGGSSYNEQFF
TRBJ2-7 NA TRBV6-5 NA TGTGCCAGCAGTTTCGGAGTACAGGGAACCTACGAGCAGTACTTC CASSFGVQGTYEQYF
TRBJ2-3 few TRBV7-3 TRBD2 TGTGCCAGCAGCGGGGGGGGGAATACGCAGTATTTT CASSGGGNTQYF
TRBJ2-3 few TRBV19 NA TGTGCCAGTAGTATAAAGGGACAAGGCACAGATACGCAGTATTTT CASSIKGQGTDTQYF
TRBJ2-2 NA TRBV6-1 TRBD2 TGTGCCAGCATTCCCGGGGGGACTGAGAACACCGGGGAGCTGTTTTTT CASIPGGTENTGELFF
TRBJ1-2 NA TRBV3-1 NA TGTGCCAGCAGCCAAGCAGGGAACGGCTACACCTTC CASSQAGNGYTF
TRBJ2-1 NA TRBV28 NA TGTGCCAGCAGTACCTATAGAGAGGGTGTCTTC CASSTYREGVF